The next 20 T cell receptor beta chains were all read from a single sample in a study of blood T cell repertoires in COVID-19. Sequenced by immunoSEQ multiplex PCR; TCRdb stores in-frame clones only, minus some. The sample shows 300,000 to 500,000 clones, approximately 86% of them seen only once. The sample comprised PBMCs or T cells enriched from blood (not recorded which). These receptors were taken from a woman aged 35 to 49 with acute COVID-19.

With regard to this clone: In the same sample, other DNA sequences code for this CDR3. This chain uses TRBV5-6 with TRBJ2-2; D remains ambiguous. The CDR3 loop spans 12 amino acids. Germline loops: CDR1 SGHDT, CDR2 YYEEEE. The V end lost 4 bases, the J end lost 2 bases, and 3 bases lay between the germline ends. This CDR3 is CASSLNTGELFF. The CDR3 DNA reads TGTGCCAGCAGCCTTAACACCGGGGAGCTGTTTTTT.

The rearrangement joins TRBV5-1 to TRBJ2-3, with TRBD1 identical over 7 bases. This CDR3 has 16 residues. The V and J ends lost 0 bases and 5 bases, in that order; junction bases with no gene match: 9. The germline V gene encodes CDR1 SGHRS and CDR2 YFSETQ. CDR3: CASSLVGQMVEDTQYF. The CDR3 DNA reads as TGCGCCAGCAGCTTGGTGGGACAGATGGTGGAAGATACGCAGTATTTT.

This chain connects TRBV28 to TRBJ2-3; 7 bases are a match to TRBD2. Germline lookup yields CDR1 MDHEN and CDR2 SYDVKM. CDR3 length equals 16 residues. V trimming: 3 bases; J trimming: 1 base; junction bases outside the gene matches: 7. The CDR3 DNA sequence: TGTGCCAGCAGTTTCCTCGAGGCGGGGGGCACAGATACGCAGTATTTT. This sequence encodes CASSFLEAGGTDTQYF.

This chain connects TRBV12-3 or TRBV12-4 to TRBJ2-2, with D perhaps matching TRBD2 (5 bases). This CDR3 comprises 12 residues. The ends were cut back, 11 bases at V and 7 bases at J, with 14 bases in the middle. The CDR3 region is CASGPGNGELFF. The CDR3 nucleotides read TGTGCCTCCGGGCCGGGAAACGGGGAGCTGTTTTTT.

About this clone: One end of the junction is discordant with germline, which a read error may explain. The chain has TRBV5-1 and TRBJ2-7; D perhaps matches TRBD2 (6 bases). The CDR3 consists of 15 residues. Germline V CDR1 and CDR2: SGHRS, YFSETQ. CDR3: CASRLVRGSSYEQYF. The DNA for the CDR3 is TGCGCCAGCAGATTGGTTCGGGGGAGCTCCTACGAGCAGTACTTC.

The chain carries TRBV6-6 and TRBJ2-1; 7 bases fit TRBD1. This CDR3 contains 15 residues. With V trimmed by 3 bases and J by 5 bases, 7 bases remained unmatched. Germline V CDR1 and CDR2: MNHNY, SVGAGI (reference sequence). The CDR3 DNA is TGTGCCAGCAGTTATGGACAGGAGATAAACAATGAGCAGTTCTTC. Residues: CASSYGQEINNEQFF.

The chain employs TRBV7-8 and TRBJ1-6; 9 nucleotides line up with TRBD1. CDR3 length equals 19 residues. Germline CDR1 reads SGHVS; CDR2 reads FQNEAQ. The J segment lost 1 base and the V segment lost 3 bases, leaving 10 bases of the junction unmatched. CDR3 sequence reads: CASSFGNRGHLSYNSPLHF. In DNA, the CDR3 is TGTGCCAGCAGCTTCGGGAACAGGGGGCACCTATCCTATAATTCACCCCTCCACTTT.

The chain combines TRBV12-3 or TRBV12-4 with TRBJ2-7, with D maybe TRBD1 (5 bases). There are 13 residues in the CDR3. V lost 4 bases and J lost 5, with 12 bases in between. CDR3 bases: TGTGCCAGCAGTTGGAAGGGGTACCACGAGCAGTACTTC. Encoded protein: CASSWKGYHEQYF.

V is TRBV19 and J is TRBJ2-3; maybe TRBD1 (5 bases). V dropped 6 bases and J dropped 11 bases, with 18 bases sitting between them. Germline CDR1 reads LNHDA; CDR2 reads SQIVND (reference sequence). The CDR3 length is 13 residues. The CDR3 sequence is CASSHIWGMGQYF. The CDR3 nucleotides read TGTGCCAGTAGCCATATATGGGGCATGGGGCAGTATTTT.

The chain has TRBV24-1 and TRBJ2-1; 8 positions agree with TRBD2. The junction had 4 bases not matched to a gene; V was cut back by 4 bases and J by 0 bases. This CDR3 has 16 amino acids. Germline CDR1 is KGHDR and CDR2 is SFDVKD. CDR3 sequence (DNA): TGTGCCACCAGTGACATAGCGGGGAACTCCTACAATGAGCAGTTCTTC. It codes for CATSDIAGNSYNEQFF.

J is TRBJ1-1 and V is TRBV10-3; a possible D gene is TRBD1 (5 bases). Germline values: CDR1 ENHRY, CDR2 SYGVKD. Trimming cost V 0 bases and J 8 bases, with 7 bases left between them. The CDR3 sequence is 12 residues long. CDR3 residues: CAISESYREAFF. The CDR3 DNA reads as TGTGCCATCAGTGAGTCGTACAGGGAAGCTTTCTTT.

The chain employs TRBV24-1 and TRBJ2-1; maybe TRBD2 (5 bases). CDR1 and CDR2 (germline): KGHDR, SFDVKD. The ends were cut back, 5 bases at V and 12 bases at J, with 10 bases in the middle. There are 11 residues in the CDR3. CDR3 nucleotide sequence: TGTGCCACCAGTGCGCCCAGCGGGCAGTTCTTC. Translated: CATSAPSGQFF.

This chain joins TRBV7-7 and TRBJ2-4, with TRBD1 identical over 9 bases. CDR3 size: 17 residues. The J segment lost 1 base and the V segment lost 4 bases, leaving 8 bases of the junction unmatched. Germline lookup yields CDR1 SSHAT and CDR2 FNYEAQ (reference sequence). This CDR3 reads CASSSRTGENAKNIQYF. CDR3 DNA: TGTGCCAGCAGCTCAAGGACAGGGGAGAACGCCAAAAACATTCAGTACTTC.

This chain uses TRBV20-1 with TRBJ2-5; a weak D match, TRBD2 (7 bases). CDR3 length equals 13 residues. Trimming removed 3 bases at V and 1 base at J, with 9 bases between. Germline V gene lookup returns CDR1 DFQATT and CDR2 SNEGSKA (reference sequence). CDR3 DNA sequence: TGCAGTGCTAGTCGGGGGGCCCAAGAGACCCAGTACTTC. Residues: CSASRGAQETQYF.

The J gene is TRBJ2-7, the V gene TRBV10-3; the D is unclear. The V end lost 7 bases, the J end lost 0 bases, and 10 bases lay between the germline ends. This CDR3 spans 13 amino acids. CDR1 is ENHRY, CDR2 SYGVKD, per germline. CDR3 DNA: TGTGCCATCACCCACTCGCCCTCCTACGAGCAGTACTTC. This codes for CAITHSPSYEQYF.

This chain uses TRBV6-5 with TRBJ2-7; 14 bases map to TRBD2. From germline, CDR1 is MNHEY and CDR2 SVGAGI. The CDR3 is 15 amino acids. With V trimmed by 5 bases and J by 5 bases, 5 bases remained unmatched. CDR3 amino acids: CASSRRTSGGNEQYF. The CDR3 nucleotides are TGTGCCAGCAGTAGGCGGACTAGCGGGGGGAACGAGCAGTACTTC.

The chain employs TRBV19 and TRBJ1-1; the match to TRBD1 covers 7 bases. This CDR3 contains 14 residues. After removal of 5 bases from V and 4 bases from J, the junction contained 7 bases not matched to a gene. CDR1 and CDR2 from the germline V gene are LNHDA and SQIVND (reference sequence). Written as DNA, the CDR3 is TGTGCCAGTAGTCCCCAGGGGGAAGGCACTGAAGCTTTCTTT. This gives the protein CASSPQGEGTEAFF.

This chain connects TRBV24-1 to TRBJ2-3; no firm D call. Germline V gene sequence: CDR1 KGHDR, CDR2 SFDVKD. Trimming shortened V by 6 bases and J by 4 bases, and 10 bases separated the two germline ends. There are 13 residues in the CDR3. CDR3 nucleotide sequence: TGTGCCACCAGTCTTCCACATGCAGATACGCAGTATTTT. It translates to CATSLPHADTQYF.

The V call is TRBV11-2, the J call TRBJ2-7, with TRBD2 matching over 7 bases. V was clipped by 0 bases and J by 4 bases; unmatched bases: 9. The germline V gene encodes CDR1 SGHAT and CDR2 FQNNGV. This CDR3 contains 16 residues. The DNA of the CDR3 is TGTGCCAGCAGCTTAGATCTCGGGAGGAATCTATACGAGCAGTACTTC. The encoded protein is CASSLDLGRNLYEQYF.

J is TRBJ2-1 and V is TRBV5-4; no clear D. Trimming pared 4 bases from V and 10 bases from J, leaving 9 bases between. The germline V gene has CDR1 SGHNT and CDR2 YYREEE (reference sequence). The CDR3 runs 11 residues. CDR3: CASSKYGEQFF. The CDR3 DNA is TGTGCCAGCAGCAAGTACGGGGAGCAGTTCTTC.